Below are 2 T cell receptor beta chains sequenced from a single sample in a study of blood T cell repertoires in COVID-19 (dated by TCRdb to the early 2020s). Receptor libraries were prepared by the immunoSEQ multiplex PCR assay. The table comes from immuneACCESS by way of TCRdb, which keeps in-frame sequences with V and J called. Part of the clones is missing from these tables; in studies checked, under half for an unresolved V gene and the rest for unknown reasons. Within this sample are 450,000 or so clones, with around 89% of them counted one time only. Around 1.5% of the sample comes from the top ten. Sequencing was carried out using peripheral blood. The receptors stem from a woman between 40 and 50 years old with COVID-19, enrolled during active disease.

The chain couples TRBV28 to TRBJ1-5, with 9 bases identical to TRBD1. The CDR3 runs 15 residues. Per the germline V gene, CDR1 is MDHEN and CDR2 is SYDVKM. Trimming cost V 6 bases and J 6 bases; bases outside gene matches: 9. The CDR3 DNA is TGTGCCAGCAGACCAACAGGGGGCCGGGGTCAGCCCCAGCATTTT. Amino acid sequence: CASRPTGGRGQPQHF.

The DNA for the CDR3 is TGTGCCAGCAGGTACAGGGAGGGTGGCTACACCTTC. Its translation: CASRYREGGYTF. The chain combines TRBV27 with TRBJ1-2; a possible D gene is TRBD1 (6 bases). The CDR3 is made up of 12 amino acids. Germline V gene data show CDR1 as MNHEY and CDR2 as SMNVEV (reference sequence). V lost 6 bases to trimming and J lost 7 bases, with 12 bases between them.